This T cell receptor (beta chain) was retrieved from a study of blood T cells in healthy people across ages. The study's findings and limits: Among long-lived donors, naive CD4+ cells were more numerous and diversity higher than in aged donors.

For this clonotype: Its cognate antigen is unknown.

This CDR3 spans 13 amino acids. The V end was cut by 0 bases, the J end by 8 bases, with 10 bases between. CDR1 and CDR2 (germline): MNHNY, SVGAGI (reference sequence). Sample-barcoded 5' priming and a J-beta primer mix drove a second PCR of 7 to 11 cycles. TCRdb reanalysed the 5' RACE reads using MiXCR and keeps one entry per CDR3 protein. Counted here are about 720,000 distinct CDR3 sequences, 20% to 25% occurring once; the ten biggest clones make up approximately 4%. Russia was home to the donors, healthy Caucasian individuals aged roughly 6 to 90. These sequences were also reported in another study, on T cells of mothers and their children. That paper states: Related mother-child pairs shared slightly more overlap than unrelated pairs, but the difference was non-significant.

The gene calls are TRBV6-6 and TRBJ1-2; D is ambiguous. This TCR derives from a boy younger than 18 in good health. Sequencing was carried out using blood. CDR3 sequence: CASSYSSGIGYTF. CDR3 bases: TGTGCCAGCAGTTACTCGAGCGGTATCGGCTACACCTTC.